These 28 T cell receptor beta chains were all obtained from the same sample, sequenced in a study of blood T cells in healthy people across ages. A J-beta primer mix and a sample-barcoded 5' primer were used in a second PCR of roughly 6 to 11 cycles. TCRdb passed the 5' RACE reads through MiXCR, listing each CDR3 protein once. The data show around 620,000 distinct CDR3 sequences, with 25% to 30% seen just once and 15% to 20% held by the top ten. The sample taken for sequencing was blood. The receptors originated from a woman between 65 and 79 years old in good health.

The chain is built from TRBV7-2 and TRBJ1-4, with 10 bases lining up with TRBD1. CDR3 length: 14 amino acids. CDR1 is SGHTA and CDR2 is FQGNSA in the germline V gene. Germline trimming cut 9 bases from V and 6 bases from J; bases unmatched to any gene: 7. For the CDR3, the DNA is TGTGCCAGTTTATCCGGGACAGGGGATGAAAAACTGTTTTTT. It yields the protein CASLSGTGDEKLFF.

This clonotype was recorded a few times. V usage is TRBV6-1 and J usage is TRBJ2-5; 7 positions agree with TRBD1. The DNA matches TRBJ2-7 better at its end, which makes the J call doubtful. Germline lookup yields CDR1 MNHNS and CDR2 SASEGT. This CDR3 region has 14 residues. The CDR3 loop reads CASTPGQTSYEQYF. The DNA of the CDR3 is TGTGCCAGCACCCCGGGACAGACATCCTACGAGCAGTACTTC.

The chain combines TRBV12-3 or TRBV12-4 with TRBJ1-5, with unresolved D. Trimming stripped 2 bases from V and 5 bases from J, with 7 bases between. The CDR3 has 13 amino acids. CDR3 nucleotides: TGTGCCAGCAGTTTACAGGTTTATCAGCCCCAGCATTTT. Translation gives CASSLQVYQPQHF.

This clonotype occurred a few times. The chain employs TRBV4-3 and TRBJ2-2; D is perhaps TRBD1 (5 bases). Germline V CDR1 and CDR2: LGHNA, YSLEER. Trimming cost V 0 bases and J 8 bases, with 13 bases left between them. The CDR3 has 15 amino acids. The CDR3 here is CASSQENYPGGELFF. CDR3 DNA sequence: TGCGCCAGCAGCCAAGAGAACTATCCAGGGGGGGAGCTGTTTTTT.

At least ten counts were recorded for this clonotype. The chain joins TRBV4-3 to TRBJ2-1; 8 positions match TRBD2. The CDR3 consists of 13 residues. V gave up 0 bases and J gave up 11 bases; unmatched junction bases: 3. The germline V gene has CDR1 LGHNA and CDR2 YSLEER. This chain's CDR3 is CASSQDRGGKQFF. The CDR3 bases are TGCGCCAGCAGCCAAGATCGGGGGGGGAAGCAGTTCTTC.

This chain uses TRBV15 with TRBJ2-1; no clear D. This CDR3 is built from 11 residues. The germline V gene has CDR1 LNHNV and CDR2 YYDKDF (reference sequence). Trimming cost V 0 bases and J 10 bases, with 4 bases left between them. The DNA for the CDR3 is TGTGCCACCAGCAGAGATAAGGAGCAGTTCTTC. This codes for CATSRDKEQFF.

The CDR3 DNA reads TGTGCCAGCAGCTTTGGAGTCGGAGGGGCTTACGAGCAGTACTTC. Protein: CASSFGVGGAYEQYF. J is TRBJ2-7 and V is TRBV7-2, with D perhaps matching TRBD2 (6 bases). The CDR3 has 15 amino acids. With 3 bases removed from V and 4 bases from J, the gap between germline ends came to 16 bases. Looked up from germline, CDR1 is SGHTA and CDR2 is FQGNSA.

This clonotype has more than one count but fewer than ten. A read error may account for a junction end that differs from germline. The rearrangement links TRBV12-3 or TRBV12-4 to TRBJ2-2; D might be TRBD2 (6 bases). This CDR3 is 16 amino acids long. The chain's CDR3 is CASSLNPGPNTGGLFF. CDR3 nucleotide sequence: TGTGCCAGCAGCCTTAATCCGGGACCAAACACCGGGGGGCTGTTTTTT.

In this sample, this clonotype turned up a few times. Mismatch with germline at one junction end may stem from a read error. The chain has TRBV7-2 and TRBJ1-2; TRBD1 aligns across 10 bases. Germline CDR1 and CDR2: SGHTA and FQGNSA. The CDR3 is 17 amino acids. The CDR3 sequence: CASGLAPGTGAFRGYTF. CDR3 DNA sequence: TGTGCCAGCGGCTTGGCCCCCGGGACAGGGGCTTTCAGGGGCTACACCTTC. The variable domain in full, with the rest retrieved from reference TRBV7-2 and TRBJ1-2, is GAGVSQSPSNKVTEKGKDVELRCDPISGHTALYWYRQSLGQGLEFLIYFQGNSAPDKSGLPSDRFSAERTGGSVSTLTIQRTQQEDSAVYLCASGLAPGTGAFRGYTFGSGTRLTVV.

This clonotype was counted many times. The V call is TRBV4-2, the J call TRBJ2-7; 7 nucleotides align to TRBD1. CDR1 and CDR2 (germline): LGHNA, YNFKEQ. The junction had 5 bases not matched to a gene; V was cut back by 4 bases and J by 2 bases. CDR3 length: 14 residues. In DNA form, the CDR3 reads TGTGCCAGCAGCCCCCCGGGACAGACCTACGAGCAGTACTTC. This translates into CASSPPGQTYEQYF.

This clonotype has a single count. One junction end does not reproduce the germline sequence, and a read error may be involved. The chain joins TRBV4-2 to TRBJ2-7; 7 nucleotides line up with TRBD1. Germline V gives CDR1 LGHNA, CDR2 YNFKEQ. There are 15 residues in the CDR3. CDR3 region: CASSPGGLPSEGATF. In DNA, the CDR3 is TGTGCCAGCAGCCCCGGAGGATTGCCTTCTGAGGGGGCCACCTTC.

This clonotype was picked up a small number of times. V gene TRBV27 combines with J gene TRBJ1-4; D unclear. CDR1 and CDR2 (germline): MNHEY, SMNVEV (reference sequence). The CDR3 is 15 residues long. V was shortened by 6 bases and J by 4 bases, with 15 bases between the two germline ends. CDR3 protein: CASSLAWTYNEKLFF. The CDR3 DNA is TGTGCCAGCAGCCTAGCTTGGACCTATAATGAAAAACTGTTTTTT.

This sequence joins TRBV29-1 and TRBJ2-1; possibly TRBD1 for D (6 bases). Trimming pared 0 bases from V and 3 bases from J, leaving 6 bases between. The CDR3 is 13 amino acids. Germline CDR1 and CDR2: SQVTM and ANQGSEA. CDR3 region: CSVEEDSYNEQFF. The CDR3 region has the DNA TGCAGCGTTGAAGAGGACAGCTACAATGAGCAGTTCTTC.

This clonotype was detected only a few times. CDR3 in DNA: TGTGCCAGCAGCTTACAGCCCGGCCGCTCCTACGAGCAGTACTTC. It translates to CASSLQPGRSYEQYF. The chain employs TRBV7-2 and TRBJ2-7; D uncertain. Germline CDR1 is SGHTA and CDR2 is FQGNSA. The CDR3 covers 15 residues. V was trimmed by 2 bases and J by 0 bases, leaving 11 bases between them.

This clonotype was seen a handful of times. J is TRBJ2-5 and V is TRBV6-5; no clear D. The closer fit of TRBJ2-1 to the DNA end suggests the J call may be wrong. CDR3 length: 14 residues. Germline values: CDR1 MNHEY, CDR2 SVGAGI. In DNA, the CDR3 is TGTGCCAGCAGTTTATCTGAGTCCTACAATGAGCAGTTCTTC. This gives the protein CASSLSESYNEQFF.

This clonotype was observed a handful of times. The rearrangement joins TRBV29-1 to TRBJ2-1; tentative D call: TRBD1 (6 bases). Germline V lookup: CDR1 SQVTM, CDR2 ANQGSEA. Trimming took 7 bases from V and 8 from J, leaving 15 bases between them. This CDR3 is built from 12 residues. The CDR3 nucleotides read TGCAGCGCCGGACAGAAGAGGCATGAGCAGTTCTTC. This gives the protein CSAGQKRHEQFF.

The V gene is TRBV6-1, the J gene TRBJ1-2, with a weak D call TRBD1 (6 bases). Trimming shortened V by 6 bases and J by 4 bases, and 9 bases separated the two germline ends. CDR3 size: 12 residues. The germline gives CDR1 MNHNS, CDR2 SASEGT. The CDR3 DNA reads as TGTGCCAGCAGGGCGGACAGCTATGGCTACACCTTC. Amino acids: CASRADSYGYTF.

In nucleotides, the CDR3 is TGTGCCAGCAGCTTGCTCCTTATCGGGCTGAATCAGCCCCAGCATTTT. The encoded protein is CASSLLLIGLNQPQHF. The chain uses TRBV13 and TRBJ1-5, with unresolved D. Germline V gene lookup returns CDR1 PRHDT and CDR2 FYEKMQ (reference sequence). CDR3 length equals 16 residues. V was clipped by 3 bases and J by 4 bases, with 16 bases between them.

This clonotype was counted between two and nine times. The chain couples TRBV18 to TRBJ2-3; the D gene could be TRBD1 or TRBD2 (5 bases each). This CDR3 spans 14 amino acids. Germline CDR1 KGHSH, CDR2 LQKENI. V lost 0 bases and J lost 6, with 10 bases in between. The CDR3 sequence is CASSPPVGEDTQYF. In nucleotides, the CDR3 is TGTGCCAGCTCACCACCGGTGGGGGAGGATACGCAGTATTTT.

This clonotype was counted a few times. The CDR3 region has the DNA TGTGCCAGCATGTTAGCAGGGGATTATGGCTACACCTTC. Its translation is CASMLAGDYGYTF. The V and J genes are TRBV6-6 and TRBJ1-2; perhaps TRBD1 as D (6 bases). The CDR3 totals 13 residues. The V gene's germline CDR1 is MNHNY and CDR2 SVGAGI (reference sequence). V was cut by 7 bases and J by 5 bases, with 14 bases left in between.

This clonotype turned up a few times. The V and J genes are TRBV25-1 and TRBJ1-6, with D possibly TRBD1 on 5 matching bases. CDR3 length: 14 amino acids. Trimming shortened V by 2 bases and J by 12 bases, and 14 bases separated the two germline ends. Germline V CDR1 and CDR2: MGHDK, SYGVNS. In DNA form, the CDR3 reads TGTGCCAGCAGTGAACCCGGGACCCGTCGACCCCTCCACTTT. The encoded protein is CASSEPGTRRPLHF.

The rearrangement uses TRBV6-5 and TRBJ1-1; D not resolved. This CDR3 contains 14 residues. CDR1 MNHEY and CDR2 SVGAGI come from the germline V gene. V lost 3 bases and J lost 1, with 9 bases in between. CDR3 sequence reads: CASSYSPGNTEAFF. In DNA, the CDR3 is TGTGCCAGCAGTTATTCTCCCGGGAACACTGAAGCTTTCTTT.

This rearrangement joins TRBV15 to TRBJ2-1; D unresolved. The V and J ends lost 7 bases and 2 bases respectively, with 12 bases between them. Per germline, CDR1 LNHNV and CDR2 YYDKDF (reference sequence). The CDR3 is 14 residues long. The CDR3 loop reads CATTLGPAYNEQFF. The CDR3 nucleotides read TGTGCCACCACCCTCGGCCCTGCCTACAATGAGCAGTTCTTC.

This clonotype showed up just a few times. The chain joins TRBV7-2 to TRBJ1-5; D unresolved. Deletions cut 3 bases from V and 3 bases from J, with 9 bases between. There are 14 residues in the CDR3. The germline CDR1 and CDR2 sequences are SGHTA and FQGNSA. CDR3 DNA sequence: TGTGCCAGCAGCTTGGGCGGCTACAATCAGCCCCAGCATTTT. Amino acid sequence: CASSLGGYNQPQHF. The full variable domain, in which reference TRBV7-2 and TRBJ1-5 provide the parts outside the CDR3, is GAGVSQSPSNKVTEKGKDVELRCDPISGHTALYWYRQSLGQGLEFLIYFQGNSAPDKSGLPSDRFSAERTGGSVSTLTIQRTQQEDSAVYLCASSLGGYNQPQHFGDGTRLSIL.

The chain combines TRBV7-9 with TRBJ1-2; D gene unclear. Germline-derived CDR1 and CDR2 are SEHNR and FQNEAQ (reference sequence). The V and J ends lost 1 base and 7 bases respectively, with 10 bases between them. The CDR3 spans 13 residues. CDR3 nucleotides: TGTGCCAGCAGCTTAGGCGAGGCCCGTGGCTACACCTTC. This translates into CASSLGEARGYTF.

The rearrangement joins TRBV3-1 to TRBJ1-4; D uncertain. The V end lost 4 bases, the J end lost 12 bases, and 18 bases lay between the germline ends. CDR3 size: 14 residues. Germline assignment: CDR1 LGHDT and CDR2 YNNKEL (reference sequence). CDR3 DNA: TGTGCCAGCAGCCTTAAGTGGTCTCACAAGGAACTGTTTTTT. Amino acid sequence: CASSLKWSHKELFF.

This clonotype has more than one count but fewer than ten. This chain joins TRBV15 and TRBJ2-1; 7 bases agree with TRBD2. The length of the CDR3 is 13 residues. Germline assignment: CDR1 LNHNV and CDR2 YYDKDF (reference sequence). Trimming took 1 base from V and 9 from J; bases not matched to a gene: 3. As DNA, the CDR3 is TGTGCCACCAGCAGAGCTCCGGGGGGTGAGCAGTTCTTC. It specifies CATSRAPGGEQFF.

The V call is TRBV10-3, the J call TRBJ2-5; TRBD2 aligns across 10 bases. The germline CDR1 and CDR2 sequences are ENHRY and SYGVKD. The CDR3 covers 14 residues. V lost 7 bases to trimming and J lost 11 bases; unmatched junction nucleotides: 13. The CDR3 bases are TGTGCCATCACGGCGCTAGCGGGGGTCCGGGAGCAGTACTTC. Amino acid sequence: CAITALAGVREQYF.